This T cell receptor beta chain was retrieved from a study of blood T cell repertoires in COVID-19 (TCRdb year 2020). Notes on the research overall: Collaborator samples came from the United States, Italy and Spain and covered acute and convalescent phases of COVID-19. The material from the prospective study consisted of cDNA or gDNA derived from T cells, B-cell-depleted T cells, or PBMCs. Where available, HLA class I and class II types were obtained from metadata supplied by the sample provider rather than from assay-based typing. Subjects who had been exposed to COVID-19, were actively infected with it, or had recovered from it provided the deeply sampled blood TCRbeta repertoires that made up the dataset. Samples came from the ongoing ImmuneRACE study (first 160 participants) plus 1,254 subjects from 6 global collaborators. The repertoires were released in a freely available public database meant as a resource for research on the immune response to SARS-CoV-2. Sample metadata almost always included a de-identified subject ID, COVID-19 status, age in years and sex. General findings and caveats noted by the study authors: The amount of clinical and demographic metadata varied by source and participant and was provided uncurated.

Each collaborating institution followed its own protocols to collect whole blood in K2EDTA tubes. For TCRbeta analysis, collaborator samples were shipped as frozen whole blood, as isolated PBMCs, or as DNA extracted from either sample type. TCRbeta CDR3 regions were amplified from genomic DNA using the immunoSEQ Assay, a bias-controlled multiplex PCR. As for the authors' bioinformatics: Within the assay, amplification of reference gene primers was used to estimate how many nucleated cells each sample contained. To quantify the absolute abundance of each unique TCRbeta CDR3 rearrangement, sequence reads were collapsed and filtered. Productive Simpson clonality was computed per sample as the square root of Simpson's diversity index over productive rearrangements. As stored in TCRdb, this immuneACCESS dataset retains in-frame rearrangements with V and J assigned. A fraction of the clones does not appear; measured against another copy, unresolved V genes explain less than half of the discrepancy, and the remainder lacks a known reason. V and J calls and clone size follow that table, whereas D and trimming were derived from the DNA. The table for this sample lists roughly 80,000 clones; roughly 80% of them were counted only once. Jointly, the top ten make up about a sixth of the sample.

Turning to this clone: Its antigen remains unidentified. Base qualities are not at hand, and no much larger clone is one base apart.

Trimmed from V: 4 bases; trimmed from J: 7 bases; junction bases lacking a gene match: 3. The CDR3 goes from the cysteine to the phenylalanine over 13 residues. CDR3 DNA is the only sequence kept; it has 39 bases, read in frame from the first base. CDR1 and CDR2 are read off the germline V gene (reference sequence) as LGHDT and YNNKEL. Specimen: peripheral blood. This clonotype originated in a woman aged 55-69 years with acute or convalescent COVID-19. This receptor chain uses TRBV3-1 (or the pseudogene TRBV3-2) and TRBJ2-1; 8 bases in between match TRBD2. The CDR3 reads as follows: CASSLGGGNEQFF. At the DNA level, the sequence is TGTGCCAGCAGCCTCGGGGGGGGAAATGAGCAGTTCTTC.